Listed below are T cell receptor beta chains from one sample, sequenced in a study of T cells in Graves' hyperthyroidism and ophthalmopathy. TCRdb passed the multiplex PCR reads through MiXCR, listing each CDR3 protein once. The table lists approximately 420,000 distinct CDR3 sequences, under 15% of them singletons, with 30% to 35% in the top ten. Sequences were obtained from blood. These receptor sequences come from a woman aged 30 to 39 with Graves' hyperthyroidism. Both conserved end residues are trimmed from each CDR3. The D gene is left open where the match is weak.

V gene,J gene,D gene,CDR3 protein
TRBV5-1,TRBJ1-6,NA,ASSLTEGNSPLH
TRBV20-1,TRBJ2-1,TRBD2,SAREGGTSGRRGEQF
TRBV30,TRBJ2-7,NA,AWSVSTDEQY
TRBV24-1,TRBJ2-2,NA,ATSDLGSSKGGELF
TRBV20-1,TRBJ2-7,NA,SVIPQGYSSYEQY
TRBV20-1,TRBJ2-7,NA,SACFYCTYEQY
TRBV20-1,TRBJ2-3,NA,SAKRDGTGTDTQY
TRBV20-1,TRBJ2-2,NA,SAETASSTGELF
TRBV9,TRBJ1-6,TRBD1,ASSVRDRGGSPLH
TRBV30,TRBJ2-2,TRBD1,AWRRKGARTGELF
TRBV11-3,TRBJ2-1,NA,ASSLGAYREQF
TRBV10-3,TRBJ2-7,TRBD1,AITRQGIGVSYEQH
TRBV28,TRBJ2-1,TRBD2,ASSFRTSGPRDNEQF
TRBV12-3/TRBV12-4,TRBJ2-1,TRBD2,ASSWGGNEQF
TRBV4-1,TRBJ1-5,NA,ASSQVGTQNQPQH
TRBV10-2,TRBJ1-6,NA,ASKSSRDNSPLH
TRBV7-8,TRBJ2-3,TRBD2,ASSLRGGETDTQY
TRBV28,TRBJ2-1,NA,ASVGNDNEQF
TRBV9,TRBJ2-7,TRBD2,ASSVEGGTSYEQY
TRBV5-1,TRBJ2-3,NA,ASSLATGSTDTQY
TRBV2,TRBJ1-5,NA,ASSGADSFNQPQH
TRBV5-1,TRBJ2-1,TRBD2,ASSTRTSGRLHNEQF
TRBV3-1,TRBJ1-1,NA,ASRLSNTEAF
TRBV28,TRBJ1-5,NA,ASSFNIQPQH
TRBV5-1,TRBJ1-1,NA,ASNLDNTEAF
TRBV5-6,TRBJ2-2,NA,ASSSLGLKAGELF
TRBV12-3/TRBV12-4,TRBJ1-1,TRBD1,ASRWGQTGTEAF
TRBV11-2,TRBJ1-5,NA,ASSLAAGDQPQH